This T cell receptor beta chain came from a study of blood T cell repertoires in COVID-19. Overall study context: Samples taken during acute and convalescent COVID-19 were collected in the United States, Italy and Spain.

The repertoire was sequenced with immunoSEQ multiplex PCR; TCRdb's copy has only in-frame clones and lacks some. This sample has about 300,000 clones, with around 86% found just once. Germline-derived CDR1 and CDR2 are SGHRS and YFSETQ. The CDR3 contains 13 residues. The V end was cut by 9 bases, the J end by 3 bases, with 13 bases between. This receptor was obtained from a man in his 70s with acute or convalescent COVID-19. The sequenced sample consisted of peripheral blood. The chain recombines TRBV5-1 with TRBJ2-4, with TRBD1 as a possible D gene (7 bases). CDR3 amino acids: CATRRDSKNIQYF. The DNA for the CDR3 is TGCGCCACCCGGCGGGACAGCAAAAACATTCAGTACTTC.